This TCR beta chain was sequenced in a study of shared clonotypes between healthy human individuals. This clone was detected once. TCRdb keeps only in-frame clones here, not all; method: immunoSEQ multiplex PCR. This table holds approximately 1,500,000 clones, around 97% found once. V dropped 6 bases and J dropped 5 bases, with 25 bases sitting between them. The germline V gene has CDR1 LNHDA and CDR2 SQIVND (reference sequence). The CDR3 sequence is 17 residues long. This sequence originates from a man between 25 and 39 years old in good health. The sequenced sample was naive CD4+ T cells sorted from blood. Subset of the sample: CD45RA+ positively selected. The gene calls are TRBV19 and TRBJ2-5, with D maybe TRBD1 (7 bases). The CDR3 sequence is CASSLQGGRGFLETQYF. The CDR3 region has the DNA TGTGCCAGTAGCCTTCAGGGGGGCAGGGGATTTCTGGAGACCCAGTACTTC.